A selection of T cell receptor beta chains follows, all from one sample in a study of OX40 agonist ivuxolimab in advanced cancers. TCRdb's table, derived via immunoSEQ multiplex PCR, lists solely in-frame clones and lacks some. The table shows approximately 89,000 clones, with approximately 88% occurring only once. The material was CD4+ or CD8+ T cells sorted from blood, obtained in a trial of the OX40 agonist ivuxolimab. The receptor set was obtained from an adult with an advanced solid tumor such as melanoma, head and neck, liver or kidney cancer. The CDR3 runs from the conserved cysteine through the conserved F or W. Fields, in order: CDR3 DNA, CDR3 protein, D gene, J gene, V gene, clone size. A D gene is named only where the DNA matches it firmly. Expanded clones are given a class, and other clones once, few, many or no size at all.

CDR3nt: TGTGCCTCCAACCCCTCTGCTTCCTTGGATGGCTACACCTTC; CDR3aa: CASNPSASLDGYTF; d_gene: .; j_gene: TRBJ1-2; v_gene: TRBV9; abundance: .
CDR3nt: TGTGCCAGCAGCTTCCCCCCGGGGGAAGGGAACTATGGCTACACCTTC; CDR3aa: CASSFPPGEGNYGYTF; d_gene: .; j_gene: TRBJ1-2; v_gene: TRBV12-1; abundance: .
CDR3nt: TGTGCCAGCAGTTTATTGACTAGCGGGGGGTCAGATACGCAGTATTTT; CDR3aa: CASSLLTSGGSDTQYF; d_gene: TRBD2; j_gene: TRBJ2-3; v_gene: TRBV28; abundance: .
CDR3nt: TGTGCCAGCAGTGAAGTCGATGGGCGTTCTGGGGCCAACGTCCTGACTTTC; CDR3aa: CASSEVDGRSGANVLTF; d_gene: .; j_gene: TRBJ2-6; v_gene: TRBV6-1; abundance: .
CDR3nt: TGTGCCAGCAGCCAAGTTCGAGAGACCCAGTACTTC; CDR3aa: CASSQVRETQYF; d_gene: .; j_gene: TRBJ2-5; v_gene: TRBV14; abundance: .
CDR3nt: TGTGCCAGCAGTTACGGACTGGGCTACACCTTC; CDR3aa: CASSYGLGYTF; d_gene: .; j_gene: TRBJ1-2; v_gene: TRBV2; abundance: few
CDR3nt: TGTGCCAGCAGCGCCAGGGGGCTCTACGAGCAGTACTTC; CDR3aa: CASSARGLYEQYF; d_gene: TRBD1; j_gene: TRBJ2-7; v_gene: TRBV9; abundance: few
CDR3nt: TGCGCCAGCACCCGAGGGGGGGAAGGATTTGTTGAGCAGTTCTTC; CDR3aa: CASTRGGEGFVEQFF; d_gene: .; j_gene: TRBJ2-1; v_gene: TRBV5-1; abundance: few
CDR3nt: TGTGCCAGCTCTTCCGGGACAGGGACTGGAAACACCATATATTTT; CDR3aa: CASSSGTGTGNTIYF; d_gene: TRBD1; j_gene: TRBJ1-3; v_gene: TRBV18; abundance: .
CDR3nt: TGTGCCAGCAGCTTGGGCGTACAGGGGACCCAGTACTTC; CDR3aa: CASSLGVQGTQYF; d_gene: .; j_gene: TRBJ2-5; v_gene: TRBV7-3; abundance: .
CDR3nt: TGTGCCAGCAGCTCAACAACAGCTGACTATAATTCACCCCTCCACTTT; CDR3aa: CASSSTTADYNSPLHF; d_gene: .; j_gene: TRBJ1-6; v_gene: TRBV9; abundance: .
CDR3nt: TGTGCCAGCAGTTTAAACTTGGGGGGTTCAGATACGCAGTATTTT; CDR3aa: CASSLNLGGSDTQYF; d_gene: .; j_gene: TRBJ2-3; v_gene: TRBV27; abundance: .
CDR3nt: TGTGCCAGCTCCTTCCAGGGTACGGAAAAACTGTTTTTT; CDR3aa: CASSFQGTEKLFF; d_gene: .; j_gene: TRBJ1-4; v_gene: TRBV18; abundance: few
CDR3nt: TGCAGCGTCCAGGGACAGAGGAACACTGAAGCTTTCTTT; CDR3aa: CSVQGQRNTEAFF; d_gene: TRBD1; j_gene: TRBJ1-1; v_gene: TRBV29-1; abundance: .
CDR3nt: TGTGCCAGTAGTATTCGAGACAGGGGAGACACCGGGGAGCTGTTTTTT; CDR3aa: CASSIRDRGDTGELFF; d_gene: TRBD1; j_gene: TRBJ2-2; v_gene: TRBV19; abundance: .
CDR3nt: TGTGCCAGCAGCTTAGGGGCCCCTGGGGGGCACGAGCAGTACTTC; CDR3aa: CASSLGAPGGHEQYF; d_gene: .; j_gene: TRBJ2-7; v_gene: TRBV7-8; abundance: .
CDR3nt: TGTGCCAGCAGCTACGGACAGGGTGAGACCTACACCTTC; CDR3aa: CASSYGQGETYTF; d_gene: TRBD1; j_gene: TRBJ1-2; v_gene: TRBV4-2; abundance: .
CDR3nt: TGTGCCAGCAGCCAAGAAATAAGGGGGCTGGGCACTGAAGCTTTCTTT; CDR3aa: CASSQEIRGLGTEAFF; d_gene: TRBD1; j_gene: TRBJ1-1; v_gene: TRBV14; abundance: .
CDR3nt: TGCGCCAGCAGGATAGGTAACGGGGAGCTGTTTTTT; CDR3aa: CASRIGNGELFF; d_gene: .; j_gene: TRBJ2-2; v_gene: TRBV5-1; abundance: .
CDR3nt: TGTGCCAGCAGCTTATACGGGCCGGCGAAGCTCTTC; CDR3aa: CASSLYGPAKLF; d_gene: .; j_gene: TRBJ2-1; v_gene: TRBV11-1; abundance: .
CDR3nt: TGCGCCAGCAGTTTTGGGGGGGTAGGCTATGGCTACACCTTC; CDR3aa: CASSFGGVGYGYTF; d_gene: .; j_gene: TRBJ1-2; v_gene: TRBV5-1; abundance: once
CDR3nt: TGTGCCAGCAGCTTGGGGGGACAGCGAACTAATCAGCCCCAGCATTTT; CDR3aa: CASSLGGQRTNQPQHF; d_gene: TRBD1; j_gene: TRBJ1-5; v_gene: TRBV5-6; abundance: .
CDR3nt: TGTGCCAGCAATATACAGGGAGCTGGAAACACCATATATTTT; CDR3aa: CASNIQGAGNTIYF; d_gene: .; j_gene: TRBJ1-3; v_gene: TRBV2; abundance: .
CDR3nt: TGTGCCAGCGCCCGGAGGACAGACCTGGAAAAACTGTTTTTT; CDR3aa: CASARRTDLEKLFF; d_gene: .; j_gene: TRBJ1-4; v_gene: TRBV2; abundance: .
CDR3nt: TGTGCCAGCAGTTCCCTCTGGGGGCGCAGCGGCAATCAGCCCCAGCATTTT; CDR3aa: CASSSLWGRSGNQPQHF; d_gene: .; j_gene: TRBJ1-5; v_gene: TRBV28; abundance: .
CDR3nt: TGTGCCAGCAGCTTAGACTTGGGGGAAAAACTGTTTTTT; CDR3aa: CASSLDLGEKLFF; d_gene: .; j_gene: TRBJ1-4; v_gene: TRBV7-9; abundance: .
CDR3nt: TGTGCCAGCAGCTTGGACCGCCGGGGGTTTGACGAGCAGTACTTC; CDR3aa: CASSLDRRGFDEQYF; d_gene: .; j_gene: TRBJ2-7; v_gene: TRBV11-2; abundance: .
CDR3nt: TGTGCCAGCAGCTTAATCGGGGCCACGGCCTTTGGGTATGGCTACACCTTC; CDR3aa: CASSLIGATAFGYGYTF; d_gene: .; j_gene: TRBJ1-2; v_gene: TRBV11-1; abundance: .
CDR3nt: TGTGCCAGCAGCTCACAGATCTCTGGGGCCAACGTCCTGACTTTC; CDR3aa: CASSSQISGANVLTF; d_gene: .; j_gene: TRBJ2-6; v_gene: TRBV7-2; abundance: once
CDR3nt: TGTGCCAGCAGCTCCCGGGGGGTGGCCGGGGAGCTGTTTTTT; CDR3aa: CASSSRGVAGELFF; d_gene: TRBD2; j_gene: TRBJ2-2; v_gene: TRBV7-3; abundance: .
CDR3nt: TGTGCCAGCTCCCCAAGGGGGAGCAATCAGCCCCAGCATTTT; CDR3aa: CASSPRGSNQPQHF; d_gene: .; j_gene: TRBJ1-5; v_gene: TRBV18; abundance: .
CDR3nt: TGTGCCAGCAGCCAGGGACAGATGAACACTGAAGCTTTCTTT; CDR3aa: CASSQGQMNTEAFF; d_gene: TRBD1; j_gene: TRBJ1-1; v_gene: TRBV7-2; abundance: .
CDR3nt: TGTGCCAGCAGCGCAGGGAGTTTATCAGATACGCAGTATTTT; CDR3aa: CASSAGSLSDTQYF; d_gene: .; j_gene: TRBJ2-3; v_gene: TRBV9; abundance: .
CDR3nt: TGTGCCAGCAGCTCGTACTGGGAGGCGGACACTGAAGCTTTCTTT; CDR3aa: CASSSYWEADTEAFF; d_gene: .; j_gene: TRBJ1-1; v_gene: TRBV7-2; abundance: once
CDR3nt: TGTGCCAGCAGCTCCTTGGACAGGGAAGGAAACATTCAGTACTTC; CDR3aa: CASSSLDREGNIQYF; d_gene: TRBD1; j_gene: TRBJ2-4; v_gene: TRBV7-2; abundance: .
CDR3nt: TGTGCCAGCAGTGGGGTGGTGAAAGGCTACACCTTC; CDR3aa: CASSGVVKGYTF; d_gene: .; j_gene: TRBJ1-2; v_gene: TRBV28; abundance: .
CDR3nt: TGTGCCAGCAAAAACAGGCACGCTACAAACTATGGCTACACCTTC; CDR3aa: CASKNRHATNYGYTF; d_gene: .; j_gene: TRBJ1-2; v_gene: TRBV2; abundance: few
CDR3nt: TGTGCCAGCACCTTCGGGCAGTTCCAAGATACGCAGTATTTT; CDR3aa: CASTFGQFQDTQYF; d_gene: .; j_gene: TRBJ2-3; v_gene: TRBV5-5; abundance: .
CDR3nt: TGTGCCAGCAGCCTCTCCCAGGTTCCCGAGCAGTACTTC; CDR3aa: CASSLSQVPEQYF; d_gene: .; j_gene: TRBJ2-7; v_gene: TRBV5-8; abundance: .
CDR3nt: TGTGCCAGCAGTTACTCGAATCAGGGGTGGACTGAAGCTTTCTTT; CDR3aa: CASSYSNQGWTEAFF; d_gene: .; j_gene: TRBJ1-1; v_gene: TRBV6-5; abundance: .
CDR3nt: TGTGCCAGCAGCCCGGACAGGTTCTATGGCTACACCTTC; CDR3aa: CASSPDRFYGYTF; d_gene: TRBD1; j_gene: TRBJ1-2; v_gene: TRBV27; abundance: .
CDR3nt: TGCGCCAGCAGCTTGCGGACAGGGTTCGAGCAGTACTTC; CDR3aa: CASSLRTGFEQYF; d_gene: TRBD1; j_gene: TRBJ2-7; v_gene: TRBV5-1; abundance: once
CDR3nt: TGTGCCATCGAGGGACAGCCGAACACTGAAGCTTTCTTT; CDR3aa: CAIEGQPNTEAFF; d_gene: TRBD1; j_gene: TRBJ1-1; v_gene: TRBV10-3; abundance: .
CDR3nt: TGCGCCAGCAGCCAAGATTTGAGGGGTCAGCCCCAGCATTTT; CDR3aa: CASSQDLRGQPQHF; d_gene: .; j_gene: TRBJ1-5; v_gene: TRBV4-3; abundance: .
CDR3nt: TGCGCCAGCAGCTCTCGAGGACAGGGTGGAGGCTACACCTTC; CDR3aa: CASSSRGQGGGYTF; d_gene: TRBD1; j_gene: TRBJ1-2; v_gene: TRBV5-1; abundance: .
CDR3nt: TGTGCCAGCAGTGACAGCAGATATGGCTACACCTTC; CDR3aa: CASSDSRYGYTF; d_gene: .; j_gene: TRBJ1-2; v_gene: TRBV25-1; abundance: few
CDR3nt: TGCGCCAGCCAGGCGGGGGGGATAGACACCGGGGAGCTGTTTTTT; CDR3aa: CASQAGGIDTGELFF; d_gene: TRBD2; j_gene: TRBJ2-2; v_gene: TRBV5-1; abundance: .
CDR3nt: TGCGCCAGCAGCGGTGGGGGGGCCGGCACAGATACGCAGTATTTT; CDR3aa: CASSGGGAGTDTQYF; d_gene: .; j_gene: TRBJ2-3; v_gene: TRBV5-1; abundance: once
CDR3nt: TGTGCCAGCAGCTTACCTAGTTCGGGACCCTACGAGCAGTACTTC; CDR3aa: CASSLPSSGPYEQYF; d_gene: .; j_gene: TRBJ2-7; v_gene: TRBV7-8; abundance: .
CDR3nt: TGTGCCAGCAGTGAAGCGCTTTGGCGTCCTAAGAGGGGCTACACCTTC; CDR3aa: CASSEALWRPKRGYTF; d_gene: .; j_gene: TRBJ1-2; v_gene: TRBV2; abundance: .
CDR3nt: TGTGCCAGCAGCCCATCGGAGGTGCAGTATTTT; CDR3aa: CASSPSEVQYF; d_gene: .; j_gene: TRBJ2-3; v_gene: TRBV7-6; abundance: .
CDR3nt: TGTGCCAGCAGCTTGCGGTACAGGGGAGGCTCGGGTGAAAAACTGTTTTTT; CDR3aa: CASSLRYRGGSGEKLFF; d_gene: TRBD1; j_gene: TRBJ1-4; v_gene: TRBV5-4; abundance: .